This T cell receptor beta chain was identified in a study of cytomegalovirus exposure and HLA in healthy donors. Findings and limits, study-wide: No immune exposure information besides CMV serostatus was available. As a later analysis showed, a missense DCLRE1C variant was linked to trimming of TCR beta V- and J-genes. Associated with cytomegalovirus, according to the listing, were 150 to 200 TCR beta chains.

With regard to this clone: The antigen remains undetermined.

PCR was performed using 60 Vbeta and 13 Jbeta primers. Source study methods: As a later analysis found, there were around 86 million unique TCR beta chains, of which roughly 11 million were shared. Method: immunoSEQ multiplex PCR; TCRdb's copy keeps in-frame clones and lacks some. V and J calls and clone size follow that table, whereas D and trimming were derived from the DNA. The sample contains about 120,000 clones, about 73% of which appear only once. Unmatched junction bases numbered 7, after V lost 4 bases and J lost 6 bases. Germline CDR1 is SGDLS and CDR2 is YYNGEE. This CDR3 comprises 15 residues.

Sequencing input: PBMCs. This sequence was found in a woman in her thirties or forties in good health and CMV-seronegative. This rearrangement joins TRBV9 to TRBJ2-1; TRBD1 aligns across 10 bases. This CDR3 is CASSQAGDRGNEQFF. CDR3 DNA: TGTGCCAGCAGCCAAGCCGGGGACAGGGGCAATGAGCAGTTCTTC.